This is a list of T cell receptor beta chains from one sample in a study of ipilimumab plus nivolumab after autologous stem cell transplantation. This table comes from immunoSEQ multiplex PCR, and its TCRdb copy is limited to in-frame clones, with some not included. The sample includes 15,000 to 20,000 clones, roughly four fifths of them seen just once. The sequenced sample was PBMCs, obtained in a trial of ipilimumab plus nivolumab as post-transplant consolidation. The receptors originated from a male donor with diffuse large B-cell lymphoma. The CDR3 runs from the conserved cysteine through the conserved F or W. A D gene is named only where the DNA matches it firmly. For some rows the clone size is stated as once, few or many, or as a class when expanded; others skip it.

TRBJ1-6,.,TRBV6-6,TRBD1,TGTGCCAGCAGTCAAACCGGGACAGGGAATTCACCCCTCCACTTT,CASSQTGTGNSPLHF
TRBJ1-5,once,TRBV7-9,.,TGTGCCAGCAGCTTAGGCGATTTTATGGGTCAGCCCCAGCATTTT,CASSLGDFMGQPQHF
TRBJ2-5,.,TRBV7-2,TRBD2,TGTGCCAGCAGCTTTGAGCGGGGGGGAGGAGAGACCCAGTACTTC,CASSFERGGGETQYF
TRBJ2-7,.,TRBV11-2,.,TGTGCCAGCAGCTTAGTTTCAGACAAAGGGTACGAGCAGTACTTC,CASSLVSDKGYEQYF
TRBJ2-2,.,TRBV6-6,TRBD1,TGTGCCAGCAATTCCGGGACAGGGAACACCGGGGAGCTGTTTTTT,CASNSGTGNTGELFF
TRBJ2-5,.,TRBV7-9,TRBD2,TGTGCCAGCAGTTCGACTAGCGGGGGGGAAGAGACCCAGTACTTC,CASSSTSGGEETQYF
TRBJ2-7,.,TRBV11-2,.,TGTGCCAGCAGCCTTAAACCCCAGCGCTACGGAGAGCAGTACTTC,CASSLKPQRYGEQYF
TRBJ2-5,.,TRBV19,TRBD2,TGTGCCAGTAGCGTACTAGCGGGGGAAGAGACCCAGTACTTC,CASSVLAGEETQYF
TRBJ1-1,.,TRBV5-6,.,TGTGCCAGCAGCTTTTTAAATCTGGGGACTGAAGCTTTCTTT,CASSFLNLGTEAFF
TRBJ2-2,.,TRBV19,.,TGTGCCAGTAGCGCCGCGTGGCTTACGAACACCGGGGAGCTGTTTTTT,CASSAAWLTNTGELFF
TRBJ2-3,few,TRBV7-7,.,TGTGCCAGCAGCTTAGGCGAGGCAGATACGCAGTATTTT,CASSLGEADTQYF
TRBJ1-4,once,TRBV30,TRBD1,TGTGCCTGGAGTGAAGACAGGGGCGGAAAACTGTTTTTT,CAWSEDRGGKLFF
TRBJ2-5,.,TRBV5-6,TRBD2,TGTGCCAGCAGCAGAGATAGCGGGAGGGCTAAAGAGACCCAGTACTTC,CASSRDSGRAKETQYF
TRBJ2-7,.,TRBV14,.,TGTGCCAGCAGCCAGTCCGCTTACAACGAGCAGTACTTC,CASSQSAYNEQYF
TRBJ2-5,few,TRBV4-1,TRBD1,TGCGCCAGCAGCCACTCCCTGGGTCCGCCCACAGGGGAATTCGAAGAGACCCAGTACTTC,CASSHSLGPPTGEFEETQYF
TRBJ1-2,once,TRBV10-3,TRBD1,TGTGCCACCGCCCCGGGTGACAGGGACCTAAACGCCTATGGCTACACCTTC,CATAPGDRDLNAYGYTF
TRBJ2-1,.,TRBV29-1,TRBD2,TGCAGCGGCCGGGGACTAGCCCTCTACAATGAGCAGTTCTTC,CSGRGLALYNEQFF
TRBJ2-1,.,TRBV6-6,.,TGTGCCAGCAGTGCCGACAGTGAGACCTACAATGAGCAGTTCTTC,CASSADSETYNEQFF
TRBJ2-5,few,TRBV9,TRBD1,TGTGCCAGCAGCCGTGGGGGACAGGGGGCGTGGGAGACCCAGTACTTC,CASSRGGQGAWETQYF
TRBJ2-2,once,TRBV9,.,TGTGCCAGCAGCGTAGCAGGGGTCGGGGAGCTGTTTTTT,CASSVAGVGELFF
TRBJ1-1,.,TRBV7-8,.,TGTGCCAGCAGCTTATCGGGCGGACAAGCTTTCTTT,CASSLSGGQAFF